This record concerns one T cell receptor (beta chain) sequence. The sample belongs to a study of Ad26.COV2.S vaccination and SARS-CoV-2 variants. Study at large: The authors gave Ad26.COV2.S intramuscularly, either once or twice 56 days apart.

V shed 4 bases and J shed 6 bases, with 5 bases lying between them. The V gene's germline CDR1 is LNHDA and CDR2 SQIVND (reference sequence). The CDR3 spans 11 residues. Sequenced by immunoSEQ multiplex PCR; TCRdb stores in-frame clones only, minus some. This repertoire shows about 350,000 clones, roughly nine tenths found once; its top ten account for 6.4%. Described treatment: over 15 received Ad26.COV2.S at low or high dose, single or two shots; about 5 received placebo; per-sample allocation not given. The samples were gathered on day 63 after the first injection of vaccine or placebo. The chain uses TRBV19 and TRBJ2-3; no reliable D call. Sequencing was performed on peripheral blood, taken in a trial of Ad26.COV2.S vaccine versus placebo. The source is a person between 18 and 60 years old who received the Ad26.COV2.S COVID-19 vaccine or a placebo. Written as DNA, the CDR3 is TGTGCCAGTAGTACCGGGGATACGCAGTATTTT. Encoded protein: CASSTGDTQYF. Looking up the rest from reference TRBV19 and TRBJ2-3 gives the full variable domain: DGGITQSPKYLFRKEGQNVTLSCEQNLNHDAMYWYRQDPGQGLRLIYYSQIVNDFQKGDIAEGYSVSREKKESFPLTVTSAQKNPTAFYLCASSTGDTQYFGPGTRLTVL.